This entry describes one TCR beta chain. Its antigen is unidentified. This CDR3 contains 15 residues. Trimming left V 1 base short and J 1 base short, with 11 bases between. Germline-derived CDR1 and CDR2 are MNHNS and SASEGT. At deep level, the assay was performed. Per the original methods: From ImmunoSEQ came sequences covering only the junction and carrying no quality scores, so filtering differed. Method: immunoSEQ multiplex PCR; TCRdb's copy keeps in-frame clones and lacks some. The DNA was the basis for D and trimming; V, J and clone size are from that table. The sample consists of under 2,500,000 clones, approximately 95% of them appearing once. This sample is part of a study of shared clonotypes between healthy human individuals. Overall study findings and caveats: The sole specimen, blood, was sampled, and tissue repertoires likely differ.

CD4+ cell separation produced CD45RA+ naive and CD45RA-negative memory subsets. The sequencing input was naive CD4+ T cells sorted from blood. The sample's subset: CD45RA+ positively selected. The chain couples TRBV6-1 to TRBJ2-7; perhaps TRBD1 as D (6 bases). This TCR was sampled from a man aged 18 to 29 in good health. The CDR3 DNA reads as TGTGCCAGCAGTGAAGTCGTAACAGGGTCCTACGAGCAGTACTTC. The encoded protein is CASSEVVTGSYEQYF.